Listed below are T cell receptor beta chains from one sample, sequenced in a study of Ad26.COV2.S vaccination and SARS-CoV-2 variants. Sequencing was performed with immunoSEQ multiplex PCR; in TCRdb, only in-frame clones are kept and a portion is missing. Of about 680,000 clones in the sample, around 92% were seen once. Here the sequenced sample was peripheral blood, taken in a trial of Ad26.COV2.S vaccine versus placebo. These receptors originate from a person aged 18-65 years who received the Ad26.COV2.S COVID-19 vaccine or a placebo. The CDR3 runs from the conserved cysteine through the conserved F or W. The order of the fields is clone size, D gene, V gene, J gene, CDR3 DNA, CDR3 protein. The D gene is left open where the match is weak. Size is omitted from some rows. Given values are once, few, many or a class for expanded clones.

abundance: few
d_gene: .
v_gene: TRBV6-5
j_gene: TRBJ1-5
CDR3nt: TGTGCCAGCAGTTACCTCGGGAATCAGCCCCAGCATTTT
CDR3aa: CASSYLGNQPQHF

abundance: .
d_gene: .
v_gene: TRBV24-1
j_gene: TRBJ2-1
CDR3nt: TGTGCCACCAGTGCAGGGAGCCGGGAGCAGTTCTTC
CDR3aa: CATSAGSREQFF

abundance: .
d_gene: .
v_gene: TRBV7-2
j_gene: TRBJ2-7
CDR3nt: TGTGCCAGCAGCTTTGGCCTTCCCTACGAGCAGTACTTC
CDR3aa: CASSFGLPYEQYF

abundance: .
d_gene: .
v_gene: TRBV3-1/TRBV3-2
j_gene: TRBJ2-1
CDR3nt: TGTGCCAGCAGCCCTCGTGGAGGAGGCGGGTCCCACAATGAGCAGTTCTTC
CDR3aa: CASSPRGGGGSHNEQFF

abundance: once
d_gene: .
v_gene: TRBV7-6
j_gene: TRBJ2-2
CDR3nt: TGTGCCAGCAGCCTATTGACGGCGTATAACACCGGGGAGCTGTTTTTT
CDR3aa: CASSLLTAYNTGELFF

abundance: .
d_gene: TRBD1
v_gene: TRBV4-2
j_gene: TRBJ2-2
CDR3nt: TGTGCCAGCAGCCAATCGTTAGGGACAGGGGCTAACACCGGGGAGCTGTTTTTT
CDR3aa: CASSQSLGTGANTGELFF

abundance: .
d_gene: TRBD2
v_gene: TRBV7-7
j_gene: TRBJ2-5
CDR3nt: TGTGCTAGCAGCCCCGGACTAGCGGGAGGGGAAGAGACCCAGTACTTC
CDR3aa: CASSPGLAGGEETQYF

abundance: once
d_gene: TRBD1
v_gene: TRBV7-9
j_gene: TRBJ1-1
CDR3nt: TGTGCCAGCAGCTCCGACAGGGAGGCGCCTACTGAAGCTTTCTTT
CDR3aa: CASSSDREAPTEAFF

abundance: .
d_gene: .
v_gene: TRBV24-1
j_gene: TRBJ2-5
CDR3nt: TGTGCCACCAGTGATTTCGGTGGACAAGAGACCCAGTACTTC
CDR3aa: CATSDFGGQETQYF

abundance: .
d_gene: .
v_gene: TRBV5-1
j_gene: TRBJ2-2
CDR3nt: TGCGCCAGCAGCCGTCTGACTCCCGCCACCGGGGAGCTGTTTTTT
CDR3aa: CASSRLTPATGELFF

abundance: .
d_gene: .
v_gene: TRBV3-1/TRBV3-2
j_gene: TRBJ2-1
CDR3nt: TGTGCCAGCAGCCAAGCGGAGAATGAGCAGTTCTTC
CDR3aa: CASSQAENEQFF

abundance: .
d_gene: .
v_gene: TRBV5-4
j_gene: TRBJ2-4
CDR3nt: TGTGCCAGCAGCCCAATGCAGGGGTCAGGAGCCAAAAACATTCAGTACTTC
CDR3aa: CASSPMQGSGAKNIQYF

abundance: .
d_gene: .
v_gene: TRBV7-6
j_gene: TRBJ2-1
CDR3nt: TGTGCCAGCAGCCCCTCCCTTACGGGTGAGCAGTTCTTC
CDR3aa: CASSPSLTGEQFF

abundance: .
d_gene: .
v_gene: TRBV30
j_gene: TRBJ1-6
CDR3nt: TGTGCCTGGAGTAAGGAGAGCTCCTATAATTCACCCCTCCACTTT
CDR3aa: CAWSKESSYNSPLHF

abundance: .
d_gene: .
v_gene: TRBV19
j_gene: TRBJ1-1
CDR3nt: TGTGCCAGTAGTATGGATCAGGGGAGCATGCTTAGCACTGAAGCTTTCTTT
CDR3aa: CASSMDQGSMLSTEAFF

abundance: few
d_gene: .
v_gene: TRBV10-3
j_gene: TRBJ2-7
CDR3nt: TGTGCCATCAGTGAGTGGGCCGCCAGCCAGTACTTC
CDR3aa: CAISEWAASQYF

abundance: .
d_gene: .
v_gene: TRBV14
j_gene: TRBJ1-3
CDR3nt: TGTGCCAGCAGCCTATACAGGGAAGGAAACACCATATATTTT
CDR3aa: CASSLYREGNTIYF

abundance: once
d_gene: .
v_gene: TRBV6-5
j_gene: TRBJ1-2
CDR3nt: TGTGCCAGCAGCAGAGACAGTTCCTATGGCTACACCTTC
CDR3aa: CASSRDSSYGYTF

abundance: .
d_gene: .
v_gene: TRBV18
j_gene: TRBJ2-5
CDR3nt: TGTGCCAGCTCACCACCGGTCCAGGTCCAAGAGACCCAGTACTTC
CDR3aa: CASSPPVQVQETQYF

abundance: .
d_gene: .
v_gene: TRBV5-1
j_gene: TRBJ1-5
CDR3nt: TGCGCCAGCAGCTTGGGGGACACAAATCAGCCCCAGCATTTT
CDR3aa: CASSLGDTNQPQHF

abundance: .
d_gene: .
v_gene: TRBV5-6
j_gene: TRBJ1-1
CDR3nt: TGTGCCAGCAGCTTGAAAGGGGTCGGCTTTGCTTTCTTT
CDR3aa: CASSLKGVGFAFF

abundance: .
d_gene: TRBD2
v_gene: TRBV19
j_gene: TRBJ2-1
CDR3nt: TGTGCCAGTAGTACCATTATAGCGGGGGCACGGGAGCAGTTCTTC
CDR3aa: CASSTIIAGAREQFF

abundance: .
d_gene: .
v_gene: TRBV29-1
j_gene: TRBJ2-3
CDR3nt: TGCAGCGTTGCCGTAGACAGCACAGATACGCAGTATTTT
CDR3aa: CSVAVDSTDTQYF

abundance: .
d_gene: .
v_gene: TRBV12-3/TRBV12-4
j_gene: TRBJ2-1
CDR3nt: TGTGCCAGCAGTTTAGAGGAGGGGTATGAGCAGTTCTTC
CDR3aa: CASSLEEGYEQFF

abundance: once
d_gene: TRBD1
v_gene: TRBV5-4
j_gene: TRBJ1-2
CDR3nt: TGTGCCAGCAGCATGGACAGGGGGGCGGGCTACACCTTC
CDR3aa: CASSMDRGAGYTF

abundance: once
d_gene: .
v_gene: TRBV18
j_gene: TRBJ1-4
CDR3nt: TGTGCCAGCTCACCACCGGGGGAGGATCCTAATGAAAAACTGTTTTTT
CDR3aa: CASSPPGEDPNEKLFF